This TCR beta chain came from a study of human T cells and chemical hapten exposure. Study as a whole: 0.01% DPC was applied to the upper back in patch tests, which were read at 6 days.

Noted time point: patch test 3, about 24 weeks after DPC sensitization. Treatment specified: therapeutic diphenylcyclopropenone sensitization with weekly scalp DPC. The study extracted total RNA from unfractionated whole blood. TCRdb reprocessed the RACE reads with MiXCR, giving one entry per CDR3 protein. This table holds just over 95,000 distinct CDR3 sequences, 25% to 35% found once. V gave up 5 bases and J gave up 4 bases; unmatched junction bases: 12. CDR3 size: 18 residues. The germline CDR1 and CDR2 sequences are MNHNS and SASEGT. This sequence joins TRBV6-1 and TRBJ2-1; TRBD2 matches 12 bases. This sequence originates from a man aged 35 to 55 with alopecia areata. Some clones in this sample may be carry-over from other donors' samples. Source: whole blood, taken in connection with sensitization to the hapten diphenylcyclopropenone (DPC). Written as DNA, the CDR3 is TGTGCCAGCAGTCCACAGAAAGGTCTAGCGGGAGGGTACAATGAGCAGTTCTTC. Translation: CASSPQKGLAGGYNEQFF.